Following are 10 T cell receptor beta chains from one sample sequenced in a study of CD8 T cells in ankylosing spondylitis. MiXCR was run by TCRdb on the 5' RACE reads, yielding one entry per CDR3 protein. The data show 200,000 or so distinct CDR3 sequences, approximately 18% seen once. The sequenced sample was blood, either unsorted or a sorted T cell fraction (not recorded which). The source of these receptors is a male donor aged 10 to 35 with ankylosing spondylitis or in good health (not recorded which).

This clonotype appeared many times. The chain combines TRBV2 with TRBJ2-5; the match to TRBD2 covers 7 bases. Germline CDR1 is SNHLY and CDR2 is FYNNEI. After removal of 0 bases from V and 3 bases from J, the junction contained 1 base not matched to a gene. This CDR3 comprises 14 residues. This CDR3 is CASSEAGGEETQYF. The CDR3 bases are TGTGCCAGCAGTGAAGCGGGAGGGGAAGAGACCCAGTACTTC.

This clonotype was observed many times. This CDR3 reads CASSLAPDPSGSGYEQYF. CDR3 DNA sequence: TGTGCCAGCAGCTTAGCTCCGGACCCTAGCGGGAGCGGGTACGAGCAGTACTTC. J is TRBJ2-7 and V is TRBV7-6, with TRBD2 matching 10 bases. The germline V gene encodes CDR1 SGHVS and CDR2 FNYEAQ. The V gene end was trimmed by 0 bases and the J gene end by 4 bases; junction bases not matched to a gene: 12. The CDR3 is 18 amino acids.

This clonotype came up many times. CDR3: CSARQGSTEAFF. The CDR3 DNA sequence: TGCAGTGCTAGACAGGGCAGCACTGAAGCTTTCTTT. The chain carries TRBV20-1 and TRBJ1-1, with D possibly being TRBD1 (5 bases). The CDR3 has 12 residues. Germline assignment: CDR1 DFQATT and CDR2 SNEGSKA (reference sequence). Deletions cut 2 bases from V and 4 bases from J, with 8 bases between.

The sample holds many counts of this clonotype. This rearrangement joins TRBV6-5 to TRBJ1-3; 8 nucleotides align to TRBD1. V shed 6 bases, J shed 4 bases, and the junction held 11 bases outside the gene matches. The germline V gene encodes CDR1 MNHEY and CDR2 SVGAGI. The length of the CDR3 is 16 residues. DNA for the CDR3: TGTGCCAGCAGGCGACTCTCGCAGGGGGCAGGAAACACCATATATTTT. The encoded protein is CASRRLSQGAGNTIYF.

In this sample, this clonotype turned up many times. This chain uses TRBV29-1 with TRBJ2-3; 8 bases agree with TRBD1. This CDR3 has 16 residues. V shed 1 base, J shed 3 bases, and the junction held 9 bases outside the gene matches. Germline loops: CDR1 SQVTM, CDR2 ANQGSEA. The CDR3 region has the DNA TGCAGCGTTGAAGCCCCGGACAGGGAGTCAACAGATACGCAGTATTTT. It translates to CSVEAPDRESTDTQYF.

There are many counts of this clonotype. The V gene is TRBV12-3 or TRBV12-4, the J gene TRBJ1-2; 7 bases map to TRBD1. The trim removed 2 bases at V and 8 bases at J, leaving 11 bases unmatched. CDR3 length: 15 residues. The CDR3 bases are TGTGCCAGCAGTTTAATTTTGGGGCGACAGGGCGGCTACACCTTC. This encodes CASSLILGRQGGYTF.

In its sample, this clonotype was seen many times. The chain carries TRBV10-3 and TRBJ2-7; TRBD1 might be the D (5 bases). The CDR3 extends over 12 amino acids. The germline CDR1 and CDR2 sequences are ENHRY and SYGVKD. Trimming took off 3 bases at V and 4 bases at J, with 7 bases between the two ends. The DNA for the CDR3 is TGTGCCATCAGTGATAAGGGGTACGAGCAGTACTTC. This translates into CAISDKGYEQYF.

The chain carries TRBV20-1 and TRBJ2-6; the D gene is possibly TRBD1 (5 bases). CDR1 DFQATT and CDR2 SNEGSKA come from the germline V gene (reference sequence). This CDR3 region has 15 residues. The germline V and J ends were trimmed by 7 bases and 4 bases, with 17 bases remaining between them. CDR3 DNA sequence: TGCAGTGTCGTCCCAGGGCTAGGAGGGGCCAACGTCCTGACTTTC. This encodes CSVVPGLGGANVLTF.

Ten or more counts support this clonotype. This chain uses TRBV29-1 with TRBJ2-7; TRBD1 agrees at 7 bases. The V gene's germline CDR1 is SQVTM and CDR2 ANQGSEA. This CDR3 region has 13 residues. V shed 4 bases, J shed 7 bases, and the junction held 10 bases outside the gene matches. The CDR3 loop reads CSVGTGPLGEQYF. The DNA for the CDR3 is TGCAGCGTTGGGACAGGACCCCTTGGTGAGCAGTACTTC.

This clonotype was picked up many times. The chain employs TRBV4-1 and TRBJ2-1; D tentatively reads TRBD1 or TRBD2 (5 bases each). The CDR3 is 16 amino acids. The germline V and J ends were trimmed by 4 bases and 4 bases, with 17 bases remaining between them. The germline gives CDR1 MGHRA, CDR2 YSYEKL. The chain's CDR3 is CASSPIDGAIYNEQFF. CDR3 DNA sequence: TGCGCCAGCAGCCCGATCGACGGGGCAATTTACAATGAGCAGTTCTTC.